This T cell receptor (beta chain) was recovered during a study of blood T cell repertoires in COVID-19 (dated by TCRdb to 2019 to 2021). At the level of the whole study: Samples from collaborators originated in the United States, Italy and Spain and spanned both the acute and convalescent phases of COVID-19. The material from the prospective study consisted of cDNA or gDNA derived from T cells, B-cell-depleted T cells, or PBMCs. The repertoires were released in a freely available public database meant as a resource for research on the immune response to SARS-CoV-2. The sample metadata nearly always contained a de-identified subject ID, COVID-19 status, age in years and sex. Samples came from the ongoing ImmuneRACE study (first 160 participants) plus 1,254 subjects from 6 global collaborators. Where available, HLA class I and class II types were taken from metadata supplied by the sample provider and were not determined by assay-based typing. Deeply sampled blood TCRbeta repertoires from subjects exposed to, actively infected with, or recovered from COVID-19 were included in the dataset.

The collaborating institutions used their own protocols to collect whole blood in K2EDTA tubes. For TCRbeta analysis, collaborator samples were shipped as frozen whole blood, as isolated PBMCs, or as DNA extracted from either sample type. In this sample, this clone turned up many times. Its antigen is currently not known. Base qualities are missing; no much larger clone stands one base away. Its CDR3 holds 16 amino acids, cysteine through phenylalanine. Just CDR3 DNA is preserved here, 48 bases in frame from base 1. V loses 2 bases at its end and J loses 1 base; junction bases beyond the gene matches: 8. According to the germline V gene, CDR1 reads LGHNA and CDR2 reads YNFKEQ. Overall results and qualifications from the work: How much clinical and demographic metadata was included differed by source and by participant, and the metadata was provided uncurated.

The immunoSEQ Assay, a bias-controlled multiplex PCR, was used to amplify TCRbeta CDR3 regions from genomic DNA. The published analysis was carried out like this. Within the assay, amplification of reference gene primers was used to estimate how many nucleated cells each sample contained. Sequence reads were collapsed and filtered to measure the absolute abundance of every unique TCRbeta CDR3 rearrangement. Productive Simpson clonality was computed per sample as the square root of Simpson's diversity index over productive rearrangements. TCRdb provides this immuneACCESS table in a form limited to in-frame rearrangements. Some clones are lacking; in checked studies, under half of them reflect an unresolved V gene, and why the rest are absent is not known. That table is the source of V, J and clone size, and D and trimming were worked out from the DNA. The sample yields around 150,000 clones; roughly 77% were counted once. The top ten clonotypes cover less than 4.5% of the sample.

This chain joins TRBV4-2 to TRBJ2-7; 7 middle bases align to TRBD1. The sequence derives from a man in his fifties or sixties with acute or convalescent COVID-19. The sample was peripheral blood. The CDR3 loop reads CASSQSSTGSSYEQYF. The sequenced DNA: TGTGCCAGCAGCCAAAGCTCGACAGGGTCGTCCTACGAGCAGTACTTC.